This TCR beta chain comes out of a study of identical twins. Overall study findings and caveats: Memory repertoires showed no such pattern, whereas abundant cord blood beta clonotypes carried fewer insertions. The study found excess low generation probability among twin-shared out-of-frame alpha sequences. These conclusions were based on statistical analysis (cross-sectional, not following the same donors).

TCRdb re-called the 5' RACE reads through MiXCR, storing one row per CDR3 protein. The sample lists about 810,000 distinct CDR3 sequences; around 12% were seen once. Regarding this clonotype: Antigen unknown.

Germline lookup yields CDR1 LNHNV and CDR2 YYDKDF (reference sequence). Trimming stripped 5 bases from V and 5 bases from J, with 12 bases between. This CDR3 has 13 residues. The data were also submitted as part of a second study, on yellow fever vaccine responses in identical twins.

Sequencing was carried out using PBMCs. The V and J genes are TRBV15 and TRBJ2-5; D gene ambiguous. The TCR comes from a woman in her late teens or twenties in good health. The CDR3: CATSLQIRETQYF. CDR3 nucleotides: TGTGCCACCAGCCTCCAGATCAGGGAGACCCAGTACTTC.